One sample yielded the 28 T cell receptor beta chains listed below, sequenced in a study of cytomegalovirus exposure and HLA in healthy donors. PCR used 60 Vbeta primers and 13 Jbeta primers. Profiled with immunoSEQ multiplex PCR; TCRdb holds only in-frame clones, not every one. Of 160,000 or so clones listed, more than 75% are singletons. The sequenced sample was PBMCs. The receptors were sampled from a male donor in good health and CMV-seronegative.

This clone showed up just once. This chain connects TRBV18 to TRBJ2-1; D is possibly TRBD2 (6 bases). Germline V gene lookup returns CDR1 KGHSH and CDR2 LQKENI. This CDR3 contains 14 residues. Trimming took 1 base from V and 8 from J, leaving 12 bases between them. CDR3 residues: CASSPLGGSDEQFF. The CDR3 DNA follows: TGTGCCAGCTCACCACTTGGGGGGAGCGATGAGCAGTTCTTC.

The chain links TRBV5-6 to TRBJ2-7; 11 positions match TRBD2. The CDR3 is 14 residues long. Germline values: CDR1 SGHDT, CDR2 YYEEEE. Trimming removed 3 bases from V and 7 bases from J; junction bases left unmatched: 6. The CDR3 DNA reads TGTGCCAGCAGCTGGGGGACTAGCGGTTTGGAGCAGTACTTC. It yields the protein CASSWGTSGLEQYF.

The CDR3 DNA reads TGTGCCAGCAGCCCCGGGACTACCTACGAGCAGTACTTC. Its protein product is CASSPGTTYEQYF. V is TRBV5-6 and J is TRBJ2-5, with TRBD2 matching 7 bases. The DNA end lines up better with TRBJ2-7; the J call may be wrong. Germline V gene data show CDR1 as SGHDT and CDR2 as YYEEEE. The CDR3 length is 13 residues.

V and J are TRBV7-3 and TRBJ2-1; possibly TRBD2 for D (5 bases). This CDR3 comprises 13 residues. Germline-derived CDR1 and CDR2 are SGHTA and FQGTGA. The V end was cut by 3 bases, the J end by 9 bases, with 12 bases between. The CDR3 bases are TGTGCCAGCAGCTTGGATTCGGCGGGTGAGCAGTTCTTC. Translating it yields CASSLDSAGEQFF.

This clone has a handful of counts. V and J are TRBV11-1 and TRBJ1-1, with 7 bases aligning to TRBD1. The CDR3 is 15 residues long. The V gene's germline CDR1 is SGHAT and CDR2 FQDESV (reference sequence). Trimming removed 1 base from V and 2 bases from J; junction bases left unmatched: 4. CDR3 DNA: TGTGCCAGCAGCTTAGGTGGGACAGCTAACACTGAAGCTTTCTTT. This sequence encodes CASSLGGTANTEAFF.

About this clone itself: An end of the junction differs from the germline gene, which may be a read error. This rearrangement joins TRBV7-9 to TRBJ2-2, with D perhaps matching TRBD1 (6 bases). Germline-derived CDR1 and CDR2 are SEHNR and FQNEAQ (reference sequence). The CDR3 is made up of 16 amino acids. The CDR3 sequence: CSSSAGTTRRRRELFF. DNA of the CDR3: TGTTCCAGCAGCGCCGGGACAACCCGACGGCGAAGGGAGCTGTTTTTT.

The chain is built from TRBV7-6 and TRBJ2-2; unclear D gene. Germline V gene data show CDR1 as SGHVS and CDR2 as FNYEAQ. V lost 2 bases and J lost 0, with 10 bases in between. The CDR3 extends over 16 amino acids. CDR3 amino acids: CASSLLGEANTGELFF. CDR3 nucleotide sequence: TGTGCCAGCAGCTTACTCGGAGAAGCGAACACCGGGGAGCTGTTTTTT.

This chain's CDR3 is CASSQTPGTSGGNEQFF. In DNA form, the CDR3 reads TGTGCCAGCAGCCAAACCCCCGGGACTAGCGGGGGGAATGAGCAGTTCTTC. This chain uses TRBV9 with TRBJ2-1; 15 nucleotides match TRBD2. CDR1 SGDLS and CDR2 YYNGEE come from the germline V gene. This CDR3 region has 17 residues. The V segment lost 4 bases and the J segment 7 bases; nucleotides outside the gene matches: 9. Variable domain in full (rest from reference TRBV9 and TRBJ2-1): DSGVTQTPKHLITATGQRVTLRCSPRSGDLSVYWYQQSLDQGLQFLIQYYNGEERAKGNILERFSAQQFPDLHSELNLSSLELGDSALYFCASSQTPGTSGGNEQFFGPGTRLTVL.

V gene TRBV7-9 combines with J gene TRBJ1-1, with D maybe TRBD1 (5 bases). From germline, CDR1 is SEHNR and CDR2 FQNEAQ (reference sequence). Trimming stripped 7 bases from V and 4 bases from J, with 16 bases between. The CDR3 is 14 amino acids. The CDR3 DNA sequence: TGTGCCAGCAACCCTCCTTTGGGGGGCACTGAAGCTTTCTTT. Amino acid sequence: CASNPPLGGTEAFF. The entire variable domain, with the rest obtained from reference TRBV7-9 and TRBJ1-1, is as follows: DTGVSQNPRHKITKRGQNVTFRCDPISEHNRLYWYRQTLGQGPEFLTYFQNEAQLEKSRLLSDRFSAERPKGSFSTLEIQRTEQGDSAMYLCASNPPLGGTEAFFGQGTRLTVV.

CDR3 sequence reads: CAWRTGTYEQYF. Here the CDR3 DNA reads TGTGCCTGGAGGACTGGAACCTACGAGCAGTACTTC. The rearrangement joins TRBV30 to TRBJ2-7, with D unclear. The germline V gene encodes CDR1 GTSNPN and CDR2 SVGIG (reference sequence). Trimming removed 3 bases from V and 2 bases from J, with 8 bases in between. The CDR3 runs to 12 residues.

V usage is TRBV4-1 and J usage is TRBJ1-6; 10 nucleotides match TRBD1. Germline loops: CDR1 MGHRA, CDR2 YSYEKL. CDR3 length equals 16 residues. The V gene end was trimmed by 4 bases and the J gene end by 7 bases; junction bases not matched to a gene: 7. The CDR3 loop is CASSLAGTGVNSPLHF. The CDR3 DNA is TGCGCCAGCAGCCTCGCAGGGACAGGGGTAAATTCACCCCTCCACTTT.

The chain uses TRBV18 and TRBJ2-1; 8 bases align to TRBD2. CDR1 and CDR2 from the germline V gene are KGHSH and LQKENI. After removal of 0 bases from V and 7 bases from J, the junction contained 5 bases not matched to a gene. This CDR3 is built from 15 residues. CDR3 protein: CASSPPGLGSNEQFF. DNA of the CDR3: TGTGCCAGCTCACCACCGGGACTAGGTTCAAATGAGCAGTTCTTC.

The chain recombines TRBV30 with TRBJ2-5; TRBD1 matches at 8 bases. The DNA matches TRBJ2-7 better at its end, which makes the J call doubtful. The CDR3 is made up of 12 amino acids. CDR1 and CDR2 from the germline V gene are GTSNPN and SVGIG (reference sequence). The DNA for the CDR3 is TGTGCCTGGAGCACAGGGGGGTACGAGCAGTACTTC. Its translation is CAWSTGGYEQYF.

The chain is built from TRBV10-3 and TRBJ1-1; a possible D gene is TRBD1 (5 bases). The CDR3 has 12 amino acids. Germline CDR1 ENHRY, CDR2 SYGVKD. Trimming stripped 7 bases from V and 11 bases from J, with 17 bases between. The CDR3: CAITEAAGQAFF. The DNA of the CDR3 is TGTGCCATCACCGAGGCAGCGGGGCAGGCTTTCTTT.

The V call is TRBV5-1, the J call TRBJ1-4, with TRBD1 matching 7 bases. CDR1 is SGHRS, CDR2 YFSETQ, per germline. Losses at the gene ends were 4 bases for V and 8 bases for J; bases not matched to a gene: 14. There are 16 residues in the CDR3. The CDR3: CASSTAPQGTGEKLFF. DNA for the CDR3: TGCGCCAGCAGCACAGCCCCACAGGGGACGGGGGAAAAACTGTTTTTT. Full variable domain (missing parts from reference TRBV5-1 and TRBJ1-4): KAGVTQTPRYLIKTRGQQVTLSCSPISGHRSVSWYQQTPGQGLQFLFEYFSETQRNKGNFPGRFSGRQFSNSRSEMNVSTLELGDSALYLCASSTAPQGTGEKLFFGSGTQLSVL.

The chain links TRBV9 to TRBJ2-3; 8 bases match TRBD2. Germline V gene sequence: CDR1 SGDLS, CDR2 YYNGEE. With 0 bases clipped from V and 4 bases from J, the junction kept 10 bases outside the gene matches. The length of the CDR3 is 17 residues. In DNA form, the CDR3 reads TGTGCCAGCAGCGTAGATCTTTTAGCGGGACGGGCAGATACGCAGTATTTT. Protein product: CASSVDLLAGRADTQYF.

Remarks on this clone: The junction differs from germline at one of its ends, possibly a read error. The chain couples TRBV7-7 to TRBJ2-1; a possible D gene is TRBD2 (6 bases). The germline V gene has CDR1 SSHAT and CDR2 FNYEAQ (reference sequence). The CDR3 covers 14 residues. The CDR3 loop is CASSSAGGNNEQFF. Here the CDR3 DNA reads TGTGCTAGCAGCTCGGCCGGGGGAAACAATGAGCAGTTCTTC.

This clone was seen just once. The same CDR3 can be traced to other DNA sequences in this sample. In DNA, the CDR3 is TGTGCCAGTAGCCCCGGGACAGGGACCAAAAACATTCAGTACTTC. It is translated as CASSPGTGTKNIQYF. This chain connects TRBV19 to TRBJ2-4; 9 positions agree with TRBD1. The CDR3 has 15 amino acids. Per the germline V gene, CDR1 is LNHDA and CDR2 is SQIVND (reference sequence). V was clipped by 6 bases and J by 2 bases; unmatched bases: 5.

The chain employs TRBV28 and TRBJ1-5; maybe TRBD1 (6 bases). This CDR3 is built from 14 residues. The germline V gene encodes CDR1 MDHEN and CDR2 SYDVKM. V lost 5 bases, J lost 7 bases, and 15 bases lay in between. CDR3 protein: CASSIIQGLQPQHF. In nucleotides, the CDR3 is TGTGCCAGCAGTATAATACAGGGATTGCAGCCCCAGCATTTT.

The genes are TRBV6-5 and TRBJ2-2; D is ambiguous. The germline V gene encodes CDR1 MNHEY and CDR2 SVGAGI. The CDR3 is made up of 14 amino acids. Trimming removed 4 bases from V and 2 bases from J, with 8 bases in between. The CDR3: CASSSLANTGELFF. CDR3 coding DNA: TGTGCCAGCAGTTCCCTGGCAAACACCGGGGAGCTGTTTTTT.

The chain carries TRBV9 and TRBJ2-6, with D unclear. Germline V gene sequence: CDR1 SGDLS, CDR2 YYNGEE. This CDR3 spans 13 amino acids. The V gene lost 6 bases and the J gene lost 5 bases, with 9 bases spanning the gap. The CDR3: CASTPSWANVLTF. Written as DNA, the CDR3 is TGTGCCAGCACCCCGAGCTGGGCCAACGTCCTGACTTTC. Supplemented by reference TRBV9 and TRBJ2-6, the full variable domain reads DSGVTQTPKHLITATGQRVTLRCSPRSGDLSVYWYQQSLDQGLQFLIQYYNGEERAKGNILERFSAQQFPDLHSELNLSSLELGDSALYFCASTPSWANVLTFGAGSRLTVL.

This clone was detected once. This sequence joins TRBV7-8 and TRBJ2-5; no clear D gene. V shed 8 bases and J shed 2 bases, with 12 bases lying between them. This CDR3 comprises 13 residues. Germline CDR1 reads SGHVS; CDR2 reads FQNEAQ. The DNA of the CDR3 is TGTGCCAGCTCTTGGAGAATTCAAGAGACCCAGTACTTC. Translating it yields CASSWRIQETQYF.

V usage is TRBV6-1 and J usage is TRBJ1-3; 7 nucleotides agree with TRBD1. There are 16 residues in the CDR3. V lost 1 base, J lost 4 bases, and 7 bases stayed unmatched. From germline, CDR1 is MNHNS and CDR2 SASEGT. The DNA for the CDR3 is TGTGCCAGCAGTGAAGACGACAGGGCCTCGGGAAACACCATATATTTT. This encodes CASSEDDRASGNTIYF.

The chain uses TRBV6-5 and TRBJ2-2, with a weak D call TRBD2 (7 bases). V lost 2 bases to trimming and J lost 5 bases, with 9 bases between them. Germline V gene sequence: CDR1 MNHEY, CDR2 SVGAGI. The CDR3 loop spans 14 amino acids. The DNA for the CDR3 is TGTGCCAGCAGTTACGGGGGGGCAACCGGGGAGCTGTTTTTT. This encodes CASSYGGATGELFF.

This clone was seen just once. The J gene is TRBJ1-2, the V gene TRBV4-1; 10 bases are a match to TRBD1. Germline V gene sequence: CDR1 MGHRA, CDR2 YSYEKL. After removal of 5 bases from V and 3 bases from J, the junction contained 6 bases not matched to a gene. The CDR3 is made up of 15 amino acids. Here the CDR3 DNA reads TGCGCCAGCAGCAGCTCTGGGACAGGGGACTATGGCTACACCTTC. Encoded protein: CASSSSGTGDYGYTF.

This clone has more than one count but fewer than ten. This chain connects TRBV11-2 to TRBJ1-2; 8 bases are shared with TRBD1. The CDR3 is 16 amino acids. V shed 5 bases and J 4 bases; nucleotides not matched to a gene: 12. Germline V gene lookup returns CDR1 SGHAT and CDR2 FQNNGV. The CDR3 region has the DNA TGTGCCAGCAGCCTGGCCCAGGGGGCGCGTCGCTATGGCTACACCTTC. Residues: CASSLAQGARRYGYTF.

J is TRBJ2-7 and V is TRBV6-6, with 8 bases lining up with TRBD1. With 2 bases clipped from V and 2 bases from J, the junction kept 5 bases outside the gene matches. This CDR3 has 15 residues. Germline CDR1 reads MNHNY; CDR2 reads SVGAGI (reference sequence). The DNA for the CDR3 is TGTGCCAGCAGTTACAGGACAGGGACCCCCTACGAGCAGTACTTC. Encoded protein: CASSYRTGTPYEQYF.

As DNA, the CDR3 is TGTGCCTGGAGTGCTCCGGGTTGGCTAGCCAAAAACATTCAGTACTTC. Translation: CAWSAPGWLAKNIQYF. The chain joins TRBV30 to TRBJ2-4, with no clear D. The CDR3 runs 16 residues. Germline CDR1 is GTSNPN and CDR2 is SVGIG (reference sequence). Trimming took off 1 base at V and 0 bases at J, with 13 bases between the two ends.